The next 8 T cell receptor beta chains were all read from a single sample in a study of T cells in placental villitis. Sequencing used immunoSEQ v4. TCRdb's copy holds only in-frame clones and misses some; the assay was immunoSEQ multiplex PCR. The profile shows around 3,000 clones, around 75% of them singletons. The material sequenced was placental tissue containing maternal and fetal cells. The source of these receptors is a human patient with infectious villitis; the placental T cells may come from both mother and fetus.

CDR3 protein: CASSELAGTAYEQYF. CDR3 sequence (DNA): TGTGCCAGCAGTGAACTTGCAGGGACGGCCTACGAGCAGTACTTC. The rearrangement joins TRBV6-1 to TRBJ2-7; D may match TRBD1 or TRBD2 (5 bases each). The CDR3 runs 15 residues. V was clipped by 2 bases and J by 2 bases, with 13 bases between them. Germline V gene sequence: CDR1 MNHNS, CDR2 SASEGT.

V usage is TRBV9 and J usage is TRBJ2-5, with no clear D. V gave up 4 bases and J gave up 5 bases, with 9 bases separating them. CDR3 length: 12 residues. Germline values: CDR1 SGDLS, CDR2 YYNGEE. CDR3 protein: CASSTLGETQYF. The CDR3 DNA is TGTGCCAGCAGCACCTTGGGGGAGACCCAGTACTTC. The variable domain in full, completed from reference TRBV9 and TRBJ2-5, reads DSGVTQTPKHLITATGQRVTLRCSPRSGDLSVYWYQQSLDQGLQFLIQYYNGEERAKGNILERFSAQQFPDLHSELNLSSLELGDSALYFCASSTLGETQYFGPGTRLLVL.

This clone appeared a single time. CDR3 region: CASSIGNYNEQFF. CDR3 coding DNA: TGCGCCAGCAGCATCGGTAATTACAATGAGCAGTTCTTC. This chain joins TRBV10-2 and TRBJ2-1; D not resolved. Trimming cost V 6 bases and J 4 bases, with 10 bases left between them. Germline CDR1 is WSHSY and CDR2 is SAAADI. The CDR3 consists of 13 residues.

The CDR3, as DNA: TGCGCCAGCAGCTTGGGTCAGCCGGGCACTGAAGCTTTCTTT. Protein: CASSLGQPGTEAFF. This sequence joins TRBV5-1 and TRBJ1-1, with D unclear. From germline, CDR1 is SGHRS and CDR2 YFSETQ. V lost 0 bases, J lost 4 bases, and 10 bases lay in between. CDR3 length: 14 amino acids.

CDR3 DNA sequence: TGTGCCAGCACGACGAACACTGAAGCTTTCTTT. This translates into CASTTNTEAFF. The chain recombines TRBV6-6 with TRBJ1-1; D call uncertain. Trimming shortened V by 7 bases and J by 1 base, and 4 bases separated the two germline ends. This CDR3 comprises 11 residues. The germline V gene has CDR1 MNHNY and CDR2 SVGAGI (reference sequence).

The rearrangement links TRBV9 to TRBJ1-3; D is ambiguous. Germline V gene sequence: CDR1 SGDLS, CDR2 YYNGEE. The CDR3 loop spans 15 amino acids. Trimming took 0 bases from V and 0 from J, leaving 7 bases between them. CDR3 nucleotides: TGTGCCAGCAGCGTAGGGCATCGCTCTGGAAACACCATATATTTT. Its protein product is CASSVGHRSGNTIYF.

V is TRBV5-8 and J is TRBJ1-4; D gene unclear. V lost 0 bases, J lost 3 bases, and 6 bases lay in between. The length of the CDR3 is 14 residues. Germline V lookup: CDR1 SGHTS, CDR2 YDEGEE. CDR3: CASSLGDANEKLFF. The DNA of the CDR3 is TGTGCCAGCAGCTTGGGTGACGCTAATGAAAAACTGTTTTTT.

Comments on this clone: Other DNA sequences within the sample encode an identical CDR3. This chain connects TRBV7-8 to TRBJ1-1; D possibly corresponds to TRBD1 (6 bases). This CDR3 is built from 15 residues. Trimming removed 2 bases at V and 1 base at J, with 11 bases between. Germline assignment: CDR1 SGHVS and CDR2 FQNEAQ. CDR3 sequence: CASSLQHRENTEAFF. CDR3 DNA: TGTGCCAGCAGCTTACAACACAGGGAGAACACTGAAGCTTTCTTT.